The clone carrying this T cell receptor beta chain has a count of ten or more. Its matching antigen is unknown. The CDR3 is 12 amino acids. Germline values: CDR1 SGHAT, CDR2 FQNNGV. With 2 bases removed from V and 4 bases from J, the gap between germline ends came to 6 bases. The data were taken from a study of T cells in Graves' hyperthyroidism and ophthalmopathy. TCR beta CDR3 region amplification was performed from RNA transcripts. The study used the HTBI primer set for a first-round RT-PCR of the TCR CDR3. A single record per CDR3 protein comes from TCRdb applying MiXCR to the multiplex PCR reads. The sample shows over 350,000 distinct CDR3 sequences, roughly 14% of them seen only once. Notes on the study in general: Ophthalmopathy got predicted by the model a median around 6.6 months before its onset. Researchers found most expanded thyroid clonotypes above 0.001 in blood as well.

Lactation, pregnancy, other autoimmune disease or uncontrolled infection led to exclusion of patients. The chain carries TRBV11-2 and TRBJ2-7, with D unclear. The receptor's source is a man younger than 30 with Graves' ophthalmopathy. The specimen sequenced was blood. The CDR3 region is CASSLSLYEQYF. For the CDR3, the DNA is TGTGCCAGCAGCTTATCCTTGTACGAGCAGTACTTC.